This T cell receptor beta chain emerged from a study of T cell responses to AZD1222 COVID-19 vaccine. General study results and limits: CD4 TCRs associated with vaccination spanned spike, dominating at 160-218 and 743-854. A mostly white British donor set with more females was recruited, and clonal diversity was possibly underestimated.

Turning to this clone: The antigen is unknown.

The CDR3 contains 15 residues. Germline CDR1 SNHLY, CDR2 FYNNEI. Unmatched junction bases numbered 6, after V lost 4 bases and J lost 2 bases. The method was immunoSEQ multiplex PCR; TCRdb's version includes in-frame clones alone and lacks a portion of them. The data show roughly 150,000 clones, 80% to 95% seen once. Here the sequenced sample was peripheral blood, taken on day 0 of AZD1222 vaccination. V usage is TRBV2 and J usage is TRBJ2-3; 7 nucleotides agree with TRBD2. The receptor was isolated from an adult in good health. The DNA for the CDR3 is TGTGCCAGCAGTGTGCAAGCGGGACCCACAGATACGCAGTATTTT. The encoded protein is CASSVQAGPTDTQYF.